What follows is one T cell receptor beta chain and its context. Sequencing used immunoSEQ multiplex PCR; TCRdb keeps in-frame clones, though not all of them. The sample carries a few hundred thousand clones, about 85% recorded once. This entry comes from a study of blood T cell repertoires in COVID-19. Sample: PBMCs or T cells enriched from blood (not recorded which). The clonotype comes from a woman in her thirties who had recovered from COVID-19.

CDR3 sequence (DNA): TGCGCCAGCAGCTTGGTGCTAGCGTCCCACGAGCAGTACTTC. This encodes CASSLVLASHEQYF. The chain carries TRBV5-1 and TRBJ2-7, with D perhaps matching TRBD2 (6 bases). Trimming took 0 bases from V and 5 from J, leaving 12 bases between them. Germline loops: CDR1 SGHRS, CDR2 YFSETQ. The CDR3 consists of 14 residues.